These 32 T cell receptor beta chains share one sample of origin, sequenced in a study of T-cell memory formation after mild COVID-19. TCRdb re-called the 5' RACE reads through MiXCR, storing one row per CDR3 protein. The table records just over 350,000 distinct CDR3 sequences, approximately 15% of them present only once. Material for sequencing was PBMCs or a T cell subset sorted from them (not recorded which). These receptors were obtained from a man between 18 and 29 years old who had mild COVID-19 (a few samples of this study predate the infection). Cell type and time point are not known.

The CDR3 DNA reads TGCAGTGCTAGGGACAGGGGTTCGGGTTCACCCCTCCACTTT. Translation: CSARDRGSGSPLHF. This chain uses TRBV20-1 with TRBJ1-6; TRBD1 agrees at 9 bases. Germline CDR1 reads DFQATT; CDR2 reads SNEGSKA (reference sequence). The trim removed 3 bases at V and 9 bases at J, leaving 6 bases unmatched. The CDR3 spans 14 residues.

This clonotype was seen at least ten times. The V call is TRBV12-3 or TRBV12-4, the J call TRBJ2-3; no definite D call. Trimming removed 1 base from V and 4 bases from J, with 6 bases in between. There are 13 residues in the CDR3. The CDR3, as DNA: TGTGCCAGCAGTTTAGAGTTATCAGATACGCAGTATTTT. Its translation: CASSLELSDTQYF.

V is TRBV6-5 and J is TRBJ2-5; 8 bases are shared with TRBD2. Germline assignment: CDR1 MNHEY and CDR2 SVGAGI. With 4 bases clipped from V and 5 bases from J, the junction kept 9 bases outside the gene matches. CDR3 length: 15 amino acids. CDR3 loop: CASSSIGGAGETQYF. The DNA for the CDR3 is TGTGCCAGCAGTTCAATCGGGGGGGCCGGGGAGACCCAGTACTTC.

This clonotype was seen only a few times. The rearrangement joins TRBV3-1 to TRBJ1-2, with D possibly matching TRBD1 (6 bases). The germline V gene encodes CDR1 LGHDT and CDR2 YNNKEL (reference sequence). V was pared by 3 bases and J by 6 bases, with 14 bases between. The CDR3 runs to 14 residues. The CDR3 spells CASSHLQGLDGYTF. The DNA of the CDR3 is TGTGCCAGCAGCCACCTACAGGGTCTCGATGGCTACACCTTC.

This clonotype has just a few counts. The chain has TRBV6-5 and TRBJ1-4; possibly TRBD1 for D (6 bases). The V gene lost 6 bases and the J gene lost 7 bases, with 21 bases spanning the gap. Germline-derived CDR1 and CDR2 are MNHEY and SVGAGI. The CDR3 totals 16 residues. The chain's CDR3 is CASRPGTGRRSEKLFF. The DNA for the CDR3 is TGTGCCAGCAGGCCCGGTACAGGGCGAAGAAGTGAAAAACTGTTTTTT.

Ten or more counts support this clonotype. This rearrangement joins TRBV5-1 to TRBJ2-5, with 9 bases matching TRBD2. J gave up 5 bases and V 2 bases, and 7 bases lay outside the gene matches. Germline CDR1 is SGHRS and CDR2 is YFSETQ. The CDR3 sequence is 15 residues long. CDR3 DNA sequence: TGCGCCAGCAGCTTAATAGCGGGGGCCCGGGAGACCCAGTACTTC. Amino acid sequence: CASSLIAGARETQYF. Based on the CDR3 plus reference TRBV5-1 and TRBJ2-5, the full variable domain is KAGVTQTPRYLIKTRGQQVTLSCSPISGHRSVSWYQQTPGQGLQFLFEYFSETQRNKGNFPGRFSGRQFSNSRSEMNVSTLELGDSALYLCASSLIAGARETQYFGPGTRLLVL.

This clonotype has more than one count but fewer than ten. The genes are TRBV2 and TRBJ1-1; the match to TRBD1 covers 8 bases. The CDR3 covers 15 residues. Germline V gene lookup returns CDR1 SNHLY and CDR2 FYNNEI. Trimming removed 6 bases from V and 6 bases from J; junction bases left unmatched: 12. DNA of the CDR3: TGTGCCAGCAGCGGAACAGGGGGGTTAAACTCTGAAGCTTTCTTT. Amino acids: CASSGTGGLNSEAFF. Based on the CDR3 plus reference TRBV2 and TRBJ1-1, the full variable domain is EPEVTQTPSHQVTQMGQEVILRCVPISNHLYFYWYRQILGQKVEFLVSFYNNEISEKSEIFDDQFSVERPDGSNFTLKIRSTKLEDSAMYFCASSGTGGLNSEAFFGQGTRLTVV.

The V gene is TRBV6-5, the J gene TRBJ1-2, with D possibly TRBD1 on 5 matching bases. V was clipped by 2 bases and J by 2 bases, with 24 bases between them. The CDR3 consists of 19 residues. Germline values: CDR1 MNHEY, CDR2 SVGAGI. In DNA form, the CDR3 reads TGTGCCAGCAGTTACCGAACGGGGGAGGGACCCCCCTCCAACTATGGCTACACCTTC. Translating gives CASSYRTGEGPPSNYGYTF.

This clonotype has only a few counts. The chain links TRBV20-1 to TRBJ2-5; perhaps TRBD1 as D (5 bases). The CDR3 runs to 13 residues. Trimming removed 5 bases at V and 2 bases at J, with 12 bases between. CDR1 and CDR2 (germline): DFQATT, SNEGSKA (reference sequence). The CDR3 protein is CSAPRTRQETQYF. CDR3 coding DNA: TGCAGTGCTCCGAGGACAAGACAAGAGACCCAGTACTTC.

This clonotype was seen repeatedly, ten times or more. The CDR3, as DNA: TGTGCCAGCAGCGGCCGGACAGGGGCCCCCGATGGCTACACCTTC. Residues: CASSGRTGAPDGYTF. The chain couples TRBV5-5 to TRBJ1-2, with 9 bases lining up with TRBD1. This CDR3 has 15 amino acids. V gave up 4 bases and J gave up 6 bases; unmatched junction bases: 10. CDR1 is SGHKS and CDR2 is YYEKEE in the germline V gene (reference sequence).

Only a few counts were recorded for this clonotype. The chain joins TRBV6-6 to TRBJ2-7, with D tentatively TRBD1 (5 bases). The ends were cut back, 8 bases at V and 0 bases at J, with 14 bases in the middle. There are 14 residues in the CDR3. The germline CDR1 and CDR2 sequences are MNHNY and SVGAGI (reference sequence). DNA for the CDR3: TGTGCCAGCCGCCCGGCAGGGAACTCCTACGAGCAGTACGTC. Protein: CASRPAGNSYEQYV.

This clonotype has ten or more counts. In nucleotides, the CDR3 is TGTGCCAGCAGTCCCCCGGAGCTACTAACTAGCACAGATACGCAGTATTTT. This codes for CASSPPELLTSTDTQYF. The V and J genes are TRBV7-8 and TRBJ2-3, with D unclear. Germline CDR1 is SGHVS and CDR2 is FQNEAQ. The CDR3 consists of 17 residues. Trimming pared 6 bases from V and 0 bases from J, leaving 19 bases between.

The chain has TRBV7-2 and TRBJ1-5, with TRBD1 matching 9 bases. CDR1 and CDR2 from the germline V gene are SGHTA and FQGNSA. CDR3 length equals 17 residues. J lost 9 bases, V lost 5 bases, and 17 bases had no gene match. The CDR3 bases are TGTGCCAGCAGCCGACAAGGAGGACAGGGGTCCCAAGGGCCCCAGCATTTT. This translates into CASSRQGGQGSQGPQHF.

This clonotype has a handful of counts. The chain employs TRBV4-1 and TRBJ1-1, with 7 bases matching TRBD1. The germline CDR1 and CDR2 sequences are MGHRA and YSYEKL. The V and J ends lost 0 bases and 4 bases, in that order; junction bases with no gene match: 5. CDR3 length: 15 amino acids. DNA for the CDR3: TGCGCCAGCAGCCAAGAAACCCCAGGGGGCACTGAAGCTTTCTTT. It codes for CASSQETPGGTEAFF.

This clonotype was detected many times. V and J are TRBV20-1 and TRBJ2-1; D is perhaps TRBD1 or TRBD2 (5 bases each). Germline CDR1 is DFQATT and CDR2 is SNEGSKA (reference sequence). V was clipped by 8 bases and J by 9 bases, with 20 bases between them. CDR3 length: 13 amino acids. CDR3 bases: TGCAGTTTGGGGACCCCCCAGACCTCTGAGCAGTTCTTC. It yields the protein CSLGTPQTSEQFF.

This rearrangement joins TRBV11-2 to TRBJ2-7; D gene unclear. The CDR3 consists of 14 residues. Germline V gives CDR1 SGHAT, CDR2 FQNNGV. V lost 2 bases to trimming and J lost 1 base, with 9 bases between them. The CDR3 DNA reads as TGTGCCAGCAGCTTATCGGCGGAATCCTACGAGCAGTACTTC. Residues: CASSLSAESYEQYF.

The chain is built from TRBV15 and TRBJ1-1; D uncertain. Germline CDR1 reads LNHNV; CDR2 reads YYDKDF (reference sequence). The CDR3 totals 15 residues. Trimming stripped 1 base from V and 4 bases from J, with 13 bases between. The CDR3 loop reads CATSRVEAPSTEAFF. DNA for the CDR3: TGTGCCACCAGCAGAGTTGAGGCCCCCAGCACTGAAGCTTTCTTT.

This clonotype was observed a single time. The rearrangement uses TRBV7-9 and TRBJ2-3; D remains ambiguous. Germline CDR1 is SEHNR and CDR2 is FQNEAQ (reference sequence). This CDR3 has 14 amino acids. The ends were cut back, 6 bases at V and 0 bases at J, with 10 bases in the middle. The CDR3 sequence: CASRGSTSTDTQYF. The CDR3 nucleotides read TGTGCCAGCAGAGGGTCAACTAGCACAGATACGCAGTATTTT. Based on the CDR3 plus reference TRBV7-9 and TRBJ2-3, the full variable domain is DTGVSQNPRHKITKRGQNVTFRCDPISEHNRLYWYRQTLGQGPEFLTYFQNEAQLEKSRLLSDRFSAERPKGSFSTLEIQRTEQGDSAMYLCASRGSTSTDTQYFGPGTRLTVL.

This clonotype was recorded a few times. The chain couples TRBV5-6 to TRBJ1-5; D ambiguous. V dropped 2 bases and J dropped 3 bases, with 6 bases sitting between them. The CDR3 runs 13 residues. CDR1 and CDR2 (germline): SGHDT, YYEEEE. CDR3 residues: CASSFRDNQPQHF. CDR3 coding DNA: TGTGCCAGCAGCTTCCGGGACAATCAGCCCCAGCATTTT.

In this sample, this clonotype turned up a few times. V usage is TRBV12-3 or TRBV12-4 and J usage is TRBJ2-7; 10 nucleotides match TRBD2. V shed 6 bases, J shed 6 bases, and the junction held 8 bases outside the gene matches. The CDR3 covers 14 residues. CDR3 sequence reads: CASRIAGGRGEQYF. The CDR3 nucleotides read TGTGCCAGCAGGATAGCGGGGGGCCGAGGCGAGCAGTACTTC.

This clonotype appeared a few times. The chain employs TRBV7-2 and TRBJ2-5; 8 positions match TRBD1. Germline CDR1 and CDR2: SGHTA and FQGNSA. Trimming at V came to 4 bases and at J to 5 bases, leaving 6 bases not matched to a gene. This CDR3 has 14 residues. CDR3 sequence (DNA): TGTGCCAGCAGCTCCGACAGGGGTTACGAGACCCAGTACTTC. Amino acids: CASSSDRGYETQYF.

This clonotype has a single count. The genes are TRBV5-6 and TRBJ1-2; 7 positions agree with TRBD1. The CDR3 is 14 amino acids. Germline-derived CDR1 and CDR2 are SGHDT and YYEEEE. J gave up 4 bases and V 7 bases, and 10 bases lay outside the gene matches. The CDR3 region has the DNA TGTGCCAGCGCACATGGGACAGAAGGCTATGGCTACACCTTC. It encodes CASAHGTEGYGYTF.

The CDR3 bases are TGTGCCAGCAGCTACAGGGGAGAATACGAGCAGTACGTC. Its translation: CASSYRGEYEQYV. The rearrangement uses TRBV7-9 and TRBJ2-7; TRBD1 aligns across 7 bases. The CDR3 is 13 amino acids. Germline CDR1 and CDR2: SEHNR and FQNEAQ (reference sequence). Losses at the gene ends were 4 bases for V and 4 bases for J; bases not matched to a gene: 4.

CDR3 protein: CASSRLHSGNTIYF. Written as DNA, the CDR3 is TGTGCCAGCAGCCGGCTTCACTCTGGAAACACCATATATTTT. This rearrangement joins TRBV7-9 to TRBJ1-3, with no clear D. The germline CDR1 and CDR2 sequences are SEHNR and FQNEAQ (reference sequence). The CDR3 runs to 14 residues. With 5 bases removed from V and 0 bases from J, the gap between germline ends came to 8 bases.

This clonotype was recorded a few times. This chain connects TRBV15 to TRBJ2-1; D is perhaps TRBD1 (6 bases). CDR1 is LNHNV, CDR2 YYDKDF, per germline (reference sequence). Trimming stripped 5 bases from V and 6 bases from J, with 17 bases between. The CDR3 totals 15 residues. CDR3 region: CATSGITGQLNEQFF. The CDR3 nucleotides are TGTGCCACCAGCGGTATCACCGGACAGCTCAATGAGCAGTTCTTC.

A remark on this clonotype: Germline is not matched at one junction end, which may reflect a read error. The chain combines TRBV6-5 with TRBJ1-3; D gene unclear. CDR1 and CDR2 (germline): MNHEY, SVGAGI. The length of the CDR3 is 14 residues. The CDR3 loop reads CASRARGSVNTIYF. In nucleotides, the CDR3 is TGTGCCAGCAGGGCTCGCGGCTCTGTAAACACCATATATTTT.

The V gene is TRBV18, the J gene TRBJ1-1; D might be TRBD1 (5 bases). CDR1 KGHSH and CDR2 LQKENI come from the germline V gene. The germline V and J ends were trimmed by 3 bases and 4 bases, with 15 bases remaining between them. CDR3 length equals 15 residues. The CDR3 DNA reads TGTGCCAGCTCACCTGGTTCGGGGACGGGCACTGAAGCTTTCTTT. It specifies CASSPGSGTGTEAFF.

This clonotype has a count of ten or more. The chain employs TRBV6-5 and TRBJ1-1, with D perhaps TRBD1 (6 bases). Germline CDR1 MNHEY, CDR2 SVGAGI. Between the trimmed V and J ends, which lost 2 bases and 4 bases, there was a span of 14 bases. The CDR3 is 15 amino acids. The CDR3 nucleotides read TGTGCCAGCAGTTACAGGGCACAGGGTGCCACTGAAGCTTTCTTT. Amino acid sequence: CASSYRAQGATEAFF.

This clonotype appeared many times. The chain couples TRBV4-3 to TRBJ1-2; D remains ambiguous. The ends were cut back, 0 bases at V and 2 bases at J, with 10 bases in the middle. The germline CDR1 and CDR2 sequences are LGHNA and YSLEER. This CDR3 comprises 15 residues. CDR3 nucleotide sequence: TGCGCCAGCAGCCAAGATTTATGGCAGAACTATGGCTACACCTTC. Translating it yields CASSQDLWQNYGYTF.

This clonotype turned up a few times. CDR3 in amino acids: CASSPQPGQRYGYTF. In DNA, the CDR3 is TGCGCCAGCTCCCCTCAACCGGGACAGCGCTATGGCTACACCTTC. This chain links TRBV5-1 with TRBJ1-2; the match to TRBD1 covers 7 bases. The CDR3 loop spans 15 amino acids. Germline CDR1 and CDR2: SGHRS and YFSETQ. Trimming took 7 bases from V and 4 from J; bases not matched to a gene: 13.

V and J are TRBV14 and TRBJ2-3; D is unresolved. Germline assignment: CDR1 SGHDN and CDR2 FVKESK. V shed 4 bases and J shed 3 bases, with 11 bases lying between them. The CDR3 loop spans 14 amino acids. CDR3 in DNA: TGTGCCAGCAGCCCGGACGCGTTAACAGATACGCAGTATTTT. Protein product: CASSPDALTDTQYF.

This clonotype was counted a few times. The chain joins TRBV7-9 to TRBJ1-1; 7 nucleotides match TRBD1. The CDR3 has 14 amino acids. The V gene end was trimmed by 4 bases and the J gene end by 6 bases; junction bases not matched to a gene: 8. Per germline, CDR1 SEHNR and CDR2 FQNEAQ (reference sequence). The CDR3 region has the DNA TGTGCCAGCAGCTCTCAGGGGGTAGCGGCTGAAGCTTTCTTT. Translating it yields CASSSQGVAAEAFF.